Following are 2 T cell receptor beta chains from one sample sequenced in a study of beta chain features in type 1 diabetes. Broader study findings: Significant though moderate, a shortening of TCRB CDR3s appeared in all four CD4+ subsets of Type 1 diabetes patients.

Of the isolated RNA, all was reverse transcribed, and so the sequenced material was expressed TCRB transcripts. TCRdb's copy holds only in-frame clones and misses some; the assay was immunoSEQ multiplex PCR. Altogether about 340,000 clones are present, about a tenth being singletons, with the ten largest covering around 1%. The antigens of these receptors remain unknown. The source material was central memory CD4+ T cells from blood. The receptors derive from a man aged 25-45 years with type 1 diabetes.

The chain employs TRBV28 and TRBJ1-1, with D unresolved. Trimming pared 7 bases from V and 4 bases from J, leaving 19 bases between. The CDR3 contains 15 residues. Germline CDR1 reads MDHEN; CDR2 reads SYDVKM. The CDR3 loop reads CASTVQPRVITEAFF. The CDR3 coding sequence is TGTGCCAGCACGGTTCAACCTAGGGTGATCACTGAAGCTTTCTTT. Based on the CDR3 plus reference TRBV28 and TRBJ1-1, the full variable domain is DVKVTQSSRYLVKRTGEKVFLECVQDMDHENMFWYRQDPGLGLRLIYFSYDVKMKEKGDIPEGYSVSREKKERFSLILESASTNQTSMYLCASTVQPRVITEAFFGQGTRLTVV.

Only a few counts were recorded for this clone. The J gene is TRBJ2-3, the V gene TRBV5-1; 8 bases line up with TRBD2. The CDR3 runs 17 residues. V lost 0 bases to trimming and J lost 1 base; unmatched junction nucleotides: 7. The germline V gene has CDR1 SGHRS and CDR2 YFSETQ. The CDR3 is CASSLALAAAGTDTQYF. The CDR3 DNA sequence: TGCGCCAGCAGCTTGGCACTAGCGGCGGCCGGCACAGATACGCAGTATTTT.